This TCR beta chain was documented in a study of prognosis after radiotherapy for stage I lung cancer. Germline CDR1 and CDR2: MNHGY and SVAAGI. The V and J ends lost 3 bases and 6 bases, in that order; junction bases with no gene match: 9. The CDR3 has 15 residues. This clonotype is termed medium-sized. Multiplex PCR in two rounds served to amplify TCR beta CDR3 from genomic DNA. Primers (each specific to one TRBV or TRBJ gene) were used in first-round PCR. TCRdb reprocessed the multiplex PCR reads via MiXCR and lists one record per CDR3 protein. The data show 25,000 to 35,000 distinct CDR3 sequences, about 39% seen once.

This receptor was identified in a donor over 45 with non-small cell lung cancer. The sequences come from PBMCs, collected before or after stereotactic body radiation therapy (not recorded which). The chain combines TRBV6-9 with TRBJ1-1; TRBD1 matches at 8 bases. The CDR3, as DNA: TGTGCCAGCAGTTACCCTCCTGACAGGGGACCTGAAGCTTTCTTT. Protein sequence: CASSYPPDRGPEAFF.